This TCR beta chain was retrieved from a study of multiple sclerosis patients with progressive multifocal leukoencephalopathy. Per the germline V gene, CDR1 is SGHDN and CDR2 is FVKESK. This CDR3 is 19 amino acids long. The J segment lost 3 bases and the V segment lost 4 bases, leaving 16 bases of the junction unmatched. This clone came up once. The antigen remains unidentified. Overall study findings and caveats: Less diverse TRB repertoires were suggested in most PML patients.

The repertoire was sequenced with immunoSEQ multiplex PCR; TCRdb's copy has only in-frame clones and lacks some. The table has about 30,000 clones, around nine tenths seen once. Time point: 5 to 6 months of natalizumab therapy. At 6 months of natalizumab came T1, and at 12 months came T2. This sample comprised PBMCs, obtained from a patient treated with natalizumab. The receptor comes from a human donor with multiple sclerosis. This chain uses TRBV14 with TRBJ2-2, with 8 positions matching TRBD1. In DNA form, the CDR3 reads TGTGCCAGCAGCCCTCCGGGACAGGATCTGAGTATGTACACCGGGGAGCTGTTTTTT. This codes for CASSPPGQDLSMYTGELFF. The full variable domain, rest sourced from reference TRBV14 and TRBJ2-2, is EAGVTQFPSHSVIEKGQTVTLRCDPISGHDNLYWYRRVMGKEIKFLLHFVKESKQDESGMPNNRFLAERTGGTYSTLKVQPAELEDSGVYFCASSPPGQDLSMYTGELFFGEGSRLTVL.